The 27 T cell receptor beta chains in this list originate from one sample, sequenced in a study of neurological immune-mediated disorders. Each CDR3 protein gets one entry after TCRdb re-called the 5' RACE reads with MiXCR. The data contain about 74,000 distinct CDR3 sequences, 5.2% of them singletons. The sample consisted of PBMCs. The receptors were sampled from a man between 18 and 29 years old with multiple sclerosis.

This clonotype showed up many times. The rearrangement uses TRBV7-2 and TRBJ2-2, with TRBD2 as a possible D gene (5 bases). This CDR3 is built from 14 residues. From germline, CDR1 is SGHTA and CDR2 FQGNSA. The V end was cut by 5 bases, the J end by 5 bases, with 12 bases between. CDR3 region: CASSRTRGTGELFF. CDR3 DNA sequence: TGTGCCAGCAGCCGGACCCGCGGGACCGGGGAGCTGTTTTTT.

This clonotype was counted ten times or more. The chain has TRBV6-2 or TRBV6-3 and TRBJ2-1, with TRBD1 matching over 7 bases. J lost 4 bases, V lost 2 bases, and 20 bases had no gene match. The germline V gene has CDR1 MNHEY and CDR2 SVGEGT. The CDR3 runs 20 residues. The CDR3 nucleotides are TGTGCCAGCAGTTACCTTCCATCCCGAGGGGGCCCGGTGTGGTACAATGAGCAGTTCTTC. Translated: CASSYLPSRGGPVWYNEQFF.

This clonotype was recorded at least ten times. The genes are TRBV12-3 or TRBV12-4 and TRBJ1-6, with 7 bases identical to TRBD1. The CDR3 consists of 13 residues. After removal of 5 bases from V and 12 bases from J, the junction contained 7 bases not matched to a gene. The CDR3 DNA is TGTGCCAGCAGTACATGGGACAGTGAACCCCTCCACTTT. Its translation: CASSTWDSEPLHF.

This clonotype has a count of ten or more. The V and J genes are TRBV19 and TRBJ2-2; D ambiguous. The CDR3 is 12 amino acids. V was clipped by 3 bases and J by 6 bases, with 5 bases between them. The germline gives CDR1 LNHDA, CDR2 SQIVND (reference sequence). CDR3 in amino acids: CASSIQPGELFF. The CDR3 DNA sequence: TGTGCCAGTAGTATCCAGCCCGGGGAGCTGTTTTTT.

This clonotype was recorded many times. The chain uses TRBV5-5 and TRBJ2-7; either TRBD1 or TRBD2 may fit D (5 bases each). The CDR3 sequence is 14 residues long. Germline V gene sequence: CDR1 SGHKS, CDR2 YYEKEE (reference sequence). Trimming stripped 2 bases from V and 3 bases from J, with 12 bases between. CDR3 in amino acids: CASSFGAGLYEQYF. The CDR3 DNA is TGTGCCAGCAGCTTTGGGGCAGGACTCTACGAGCAGTACTTC. Full variable domain (remainder filled in from reference TRBV5-5 and TRBJ2-7): DAGVTQSPTHLIKTRGQQVTLRCSPISGHKSVSWYQQVLGQGPQFIFQYYEKEERGRGNFPDRFSARQFPNYSSELNVNALLLGDSALYLCASSFGAGLYEQYFGPGTRLTVT.

This clonotype has a count of ten or more. One junction end does not reproduce the germline sequence, and a read error may be involved. The rearrangement joins TRBV6-6 to TRBJ2-7; 10 bases fit TRBD1. Germline-derived CDR1 and CDR2 are MNHNY and SVGAGI (reference sequence). The CDR3 has 14 amino acids. CDR3 loop: CASSYSSDRGQGDF. The CDR3 DNA reads as TGTGCCAGCAGTTACTCAAGTGACAGGGGGCAGGGGGACTTC.

In its sample, this clonotype was seen many times. A much larger clone differs by one base, so this may be a read error. The chain links TRBV24-1 to TRBJ2-6, with 7 bases identical to TRBD1. CDR1 is KGHDR, CDR2 SFDVKD, per germline. This CDR3 is 20 amino acids long. The CDR3 loop is CATSGPPGTVLNSGAKVLTF. The CDR3 region has the DNA TGTGCCACCAGTGGCCCCCCCGGGACAGTCTTAAACTCTGGGGCCAAAGTCCTGACTTTC.

This clonotype has a count of ten or more. The rearrangement joins TRBV7-2 to TRBJ2-1; 14 bases are shared with TRBD2. The CDR3 extends over 14 amino acids. Unmatched junction bases numbered 1, after V lost 6 bases and J lost 6 bases. CDR1 SGHTA and CDR2 FQGNSA come from the germline V gene. CDR3 coding DNA: TGTGCCAGCAGGGGACTAGCGGGAGTCAATGAGCAGTTCTTC. It codes for CASRGLAGVNEQFF. Combining the CDR3 with reference TRBV7-2 and TRBJ2-1 gives the whole variable domain GAGVSQSPSNKVTEKGKDVELRCDPISGHTALYWYRQSLGQGLEFLIYFQGNSAPDKSGLPSDRFSAERTGGSVSTLTIQRTQQEDSAVYLCASRGLAGVNEQFFGPGTRLTVL.

This clonotype was counted many times. This chain connects TRBV29-1 to TRBJ2-1; 11 bases map to TRBD2. The ends lost 5 bases at V and 4 bases at J; junction bases unmatched: 7. The CDR3 is 15 residues long. Germline lookup yields CDR1 SQVTM and CDR2 ANQGSEA. In DNA form, the CDR3 reads TGCAGCGTTACCCTACTAGCGGGGGTTTACAATGAGCAGTTCTTC. This translates into CSVTLLAGVYNEQFF.

This clonotype was counted many times. The chain carries TRBV20-1 and TRBJ1-2; D is ambiguous. This CDR3 contains 10 residues. Trimming removed 5 bases from V and 8 bases from J, with 9 bases in between. CDR1 DFQATT and CDR2 SNEGSKA come from the germline V gene (reference sequence). The CDR3 region is CSAPAGGYTF. The CDR3 DNA reads TGCAGTGCTCCCGCGGGGGGCTACACCTTC.

This clonotype was found a few times. The V and J genes are TRBV29-1 and TRBJ2-7, with unresolved D. V lost 6 bases and J 4 bases, leaving 13 bases between the germline ends. This CDR3 is 12 amino acids long. Looked up from germline, CDR1 is SQVTM and CDR2 is ANQGSEA. CDR3 in amino acids: CSVARKGYEQYF. Written as DNA, the CDR3 is TGCAGCGTCGCCAGAAAGGGTTACGAGCAGTACTTC.

This clonotype was counted at least ten times. This rearrangement joins TRBV20-1 to TRBJ1-1; maybe TRBD1 (6 bases). In germline, CDR1 is DFQATT, CDR2 SNEGSKA (reference sequence). This CDR3 is 13 amino acids long. Trimming cost V 6 bases and J 5 bases, with 16 bases left between them. The CDR3 loop reads CSARVGRGTEAFF. CDR3 nucleotide sequence: TGCAGTGCCAGGGTGGGTAGGGGGACTGAAGCTTTCTTT.

This clonotype was recorded many times. The chain employs TRBV5-1 and TRBJ2-2, with D perhaps matching TRBD1 or TRBD2 (5 bases each). The germline gives CDR1 SGHRS, CDR2 YFSETQ. The CDR3 has 15 residues. Deletions cut 2 bases from V and 0 bases from J, with 8 bases between. The CDR3 DNA is TGCGCCAGCAGCTTCCGGGGACCGAACACCGGGGAGCTGTTTTTT. It yields the protein CASSFRGPNTGELFF.

In its sample, this clonotype was seen many times. The rearrangement uses TRBV6-1 and TRBJ1-1; D remains unclear. The germline CDR1 and CDR2 sequences are MNHNS and SASEGT. The CDR3 is 13 amino acids. V dropped 8 bases and J dropped 7 bases, with 17 bases sitting between them. As DNA, the CDR3 is TGTGCCAGCGGGAGTGGGTCCGAATTTGAAGCTTTCTTT. Protein sequence: CASGSGSEFEAFF.

This clonotype was picked up many times. The V and J genes are TRBV20-1 and TRBJ2-7; perhaps TRBD2 as D (6 bases). Germline lookup yields CDR1 DFQATT and CDR2 SNEGSKA (reference sequence). The CDR3 runs to 14 residues. V was cut by 3 bases and J by 1 base, with 13 bases left in between. CDR3 protein: CSASGRAGSYEQYF. CDR3 sequence (DNA): TGCAGTGCTAGTGGCAGGGCGGGGTCCTACGAGCAGTACTTC.

The table lists this clonotype with many counts. J is TRBJ2-5 and V is TRBV20-1, with 7 nucleotides matching TRBD1. The trim removed 6 bases at V and 4 bases at J, leaving 8 bases unmatched. This CDR3 spans 13 amino acids. Per the germline V gene, CDR1 is DFQATT and CDR2 is SNEGSKA (reference sequence). CDR3: CSALNRGRETQYF. CDR3 nucleotides: TGCAGTGCACTAAACAGGGGCCGAGAGACCCAGTACTTC.

This clonotype occurred many times. This chain uses TRBV15 with TRBJ2-7, with D maybe TRBD1 (6 bases). V lost 0 bases to trimming and J lost 1 base, with 13 bases between them. This CDR3 spans 16 amino acids. Per germline, CDR1 LNHNV and CDR2 YYDKDF (reference sequence). The CDR3 DNA follows: TGTGCCACCAGCAGAGATAAAGGGGGAGATTCCTACGAGCAGTACTTC. Its translation: CATSRDKGGDSYEQYF. Using reference TRBV15 and TRBJ2-7 for the parts outside the CDR3, the full variable domain is DAMVIQNPRYQVTQFGKPVTLSCSQTLNHNVMYWYQQKSSQAPKLLFHYYDKDFNNEADTPDNFQSRRPNTSFCFLDIRSPGLGDTAMYLCATSRDKGGDSYEQYFGPGTRLTVT.

The table lists this clonotype with many counts. The rearrangement joins TRBV10-3 to TRBJ2-1; D gene ambiguous. CDR1 ENHRY and CDR2 SYGVKD come from the germline V gene. V dropped 3 bases and J dropped 8 bases, with 14 bases sitting between them. The CDR3 covers 14 residues. CDR3 sequence (DNA): TGTGCCATCAGTGAAAAAGCCAGAGGCGATGAGCAGTTCTTC. Protein: CAISEKARGDEQFF.

This clonotype was found many times. The chain has TRBV6-4 and TRBJ2-3; 8 bases map to TRBD2. V was clipped by 2 bases and J by 1 base; unmatched bases: 2. Germline V gene lookup returns CDR1 MRHNA and CDR2 SNTAGT. The CDR3 runs 15 residues. The CDR3 is CASSDGSGGTDTQYF. DNA of the CDR3: TGTGCCAGCAGTGACGGTAGCGGGGGCACAGATACGCAGTATTTT.

This clonotype was detected many times. The chain links TRBV10-3 to TRBJ1-1; 8 nucleotides agree with TRBD1. CDR1 is ENHRY, CDR2 SYGVKD, per germline. J lost 5 bases, V lost 6 bases, and 5 bases had no gene match. CDR3 size: 13 residues. The CDR3 DNA is TGTGCCATCAGCCCGGGACAGGAGACTGAAGCTTTCTTT. Translation: CAISPGQETEAFF.

Many counts were recorded for this clonotype. The rearrangement joins TRBV5-1 to TRBJ2-5; D remains unclear. This CDR3 is 11 amino acids long. Trimming stripped 4 bases from V and 11 bases from J, with 12 bases between. Germline V gives CDR1 SGHRS, CDR2 YFSETQ. CDR3 bases: TGCGCCAGCAGCCTCCATGTTTCTCAGTACTTC. Translated, it gives CASSLHVSQYF.

This clonotype was found many times. The junction departs from germline at one end; a sequencing error may be responsible. The chain employs TRBV27 and TRBJ1-6, with D possibly being TRBD1 (6 bases). In germline, CDR1 is MNHEY, CDR2 SMNVEV (reference sequence). The CDR3 is made up of 16 amino acids. CDR3 nucleotide sequence: TGTGCCAGCAGTTTAGACGCAAGAGGGAGGGGGATTGCCCTCAACTTT. This translates into CASSLDARGRGIALNF.

Notes on this clonotype: A much larger clone differs by one base, so this may be a read error. This chain joins TRBV12-3 or TRBV12-4 and TRBJ2-2, with D hard to call. Trimming removed 5 bases at V and 5 bases at J, with 9 bases between. The CDR3 is made up of 13 amino acids. DNA of the CDR3: TGTGCCAGCAGTCCCGGAAAGACCGGGGAGCTGTTTTTT. Residues: CASSPGKTGELFF.

This clonotype was recorded many times. The chain uses TRBV5-6 and TRBJ2-5; D is possibly TRBD1 or TRBD2 (5 bases each). Between the trimmed V and J ends, which lost 9 bases and 2 bases, there was a span of 11 bases. Germline assignment: CDR1 SGHDT and CDR2 YYEEEE. This CDR3 contains 12 residues. The CDR3 is CATGPLQETQYF. The DNA for the CDR3 is TGTGCCACGGGACCGTTACAAGAGACCCAGTACTTC.

This clonotype was seen repeatedly, ten times or more. V usage is TRBV20-1 and J usage is TRBJ1-1; maybe TRBD1 (6 bases). V dropped 2 bases and J dropped 1 base, with 11 bases sitting between them. The CDR3 covers 14 residues. Germline-derived CDR1 and CDR2 are DFQATT and SNEGSKA (reference sequence). CDR3 sequence reads: CSARWAGANTEAFF. The CDR3 nucleotides are TGCAGTGCTAGATGGGCAGGGGCGAACACTGAAGCTTTCTTT.

There are a few counts of this clonotype. Just one base apart from a much larger clone, this may be a read error. V is TRBV18 and J is TRBJ2-5, with unresolved D. Germline CDR1 and CDR2: KGHSH and LQKENI. This CDR3 comprises 12 residues. V lost 2 bases and J lost 7, with 8 bases in between. This CDR3 reads CASSPILGTQYF. For the CDR3, the DNA is TGTGCCAGCTCACCAATTCTGGGGACCCAGTACTTC.

This clonotype was counted ten times or more. As DNA, the CDR3 is TGTGCCAGCACTAACTCGGGAGGAGAGACCCAGTACTTC. Its translation is CASTNSGGETQYF. The J gene is TRBJ2-5, the V gene TRBV7-3, with TRBD2 matching 7 bases. CDR3 length: 13 amino acids. Germline trimming cut 7 bases from V and 4 bases from J; bases unmatched to any gene: 6. The germline gives CDR1 SGHTA, CDR2 FQGTGA. The variable domain in full, completed from reference TRBV7-3 and TRBJ2-5, reads GAGVSQTPSNKVTEKGKYVELRCDPISGHTALYWYRQSLGQGPEFLIYFQGTGAADDSGLPNDRFFAVRPEGSVSTLKIQRTERGDSAVYLCASTNSGGETQYFGPGTRLLVL.